Presented here are 29 T cell receptor beta chains from one specimen sequenced in a study of shared clonotypes between healthy human individuals. Some clones are missing from TCRdb's copy, which holds only in-frame ones; the method was immunoSEQ multiplex PCR. The sample shows about 1.5 million clones, 95% to 99% of them seen only once. Sequencing was performed on naive CD4+ T cells sorted from blood. The subset here: CD45RA+ positively selected. All receptors derive from a man under 40 in good health.

This clone was counted only a few times. V is TRBV7-8 and J is TRBJ2-2; D is ambiguous. The germline V gene encodes CDR1 SGHVS and CDR2 FQNEAQ. V was trimmed by 2 bases and J by 6 bases, leaving 1 base between them. This CDR3 region has 11 residues. CDR3 amino acids: CASSLSGELFF. DNA for the CDR3: TGTGCCAGCAGCTTATCCGGGGAGCTGTTTTTT. Full variable domain (remainder filled in from reference TRBV7-8 and TRBJ2-2): GAGVSQSPRYKVAKRGQDVALRCDPISGHVSLFWYQQALGQGPEFLTYFQNEAQLDKSGLPSDRFFAERPEGSVSTLKIQRTQQEDSAVYLCASSLSGELFFGEGSRLTVL.

The chain links TRBV7-9 to TRBJ2-7, with 9 bases lining up with TRBD1. Per germline, CDR1 SEHNR and CDR2 FQNEAQ (reference sequence). The CDR3 consists of 19 residues. With V trimmed by 6 bases and J by 2 bases, 20 bases remained unmatched. CDR3 DNA sequence: TGTGCCAGCAGTTCCCGGGCCAATACCGGGACAGGGACTGCCTACGAGCAGTACTTC. Amino acids: CASSSRANTGTGTAYEQYF.

The V and J genes are TRBV28 and TRBJ1-4, with D perhaps matching TRBD1 (6 bases). Trimming cost V 8 bases and J 1 base, with 11 bases left between them. CDR3 length: 14 residues. Per the germline V gene, CDR1 is MDHEN and CDR2 is SYDVKM. The CDR3 nucleotides read TGTGCCAGCGAACAGGGTCGAACTAATGAAAAACTGTTTTTT. Translating it yields CASEQGRTNEKLFF.

The rearrangement uses TRBV5-1 and TRBJ1-2; D unclear. The CDR3 has 13 residues. Trimming took off 5 bases at V and 8 bases at J, with 16 bases between the two ends. The germline V gene encodes CDR1 SGHRS and CDR2 YFSETQ. CDR3 coding DNA: TGCGCCAGCAGGCTGGGATTAGATCGCGGCTACACCTTC. Translation: CASRLGLDRGYTF. The variable domain in full, with the rest retrieved from reference TRBV5-1 and TRBJ1-2, is KAGVTQTPRYLIKTRGQQVTLSCSPISGHRSVSWYQQTPGQGLQFLFEYFSETQRNKGNFPGRFSGRQFSNSRSEMNVSTLELGDSALYLCASRLGLDRGYTFGSGTRLTVV.

The chain links TRBV5-1 to TRBJ2-1, with unresolved D. Trimming left V 4 bases short and J 5 bases short, with 10 bases between. CDR1 SGHRS and CDR2 YFSETQ come from the germline V gene. The CDR3 contains 13 residues. In DNA, the CDR3 is TGCGCCAGCAGCCGGACGCCGAACAATGAGCAGTTCTTC. Translating it yields CASSRTPNNEQFF.

This clone appeared once. This specimen includes other DNA sequences encoding the same CDR3. The genes are TRBV5-4 and TRBJ2-7; D is undetermined. Trimming pared 0 bases from V and 4 bases from J, leaving 8 bases between. From germline, CDR1 is SGHNT and CDR2 YYREEE (reference sequence). This CDR3 has 13 amino acids. The CDR3, as DNA: TGTGCCAGCAGCTTGGCCGGGCGGTACGAGCAGTACTTC. It specifies CASSLAGRYEQYF.

V gene TRBV7-3 combines with J gene TRBJ2-2; D not certain. Deletions cut 5 bases from V and 6 bases from J, with 7 bases between. The germline CDR1 and CDR2 sequences are SGHTA and FQGTGA. The CDR3 extends over 12 amino acids. CDR3 DNA sequence: TGTGCCAGCAGCCATGGTCCCGGGGAGCTGTTTTTT. It encodes CASSHGPGELFF.

J is TRBJ2-1 and V is TRBV11-2; TRBD2 matches 10 bases. CDR1 is SGHAT and CDR2 is FQNNGV in the germline V gene. The CDR3 covers 17 residues. V lost 8 bases to trimming and J lost 6 bases; unmatched junction nucleotides: 16. CDR3 sequence reads: CASQAARTGTSANEQFF. In DNA, the CDR3 is TGTGCCAGCCAGGCGGCCCGAACCGGGACTAGCGCCAATGAGCAGTTCTTC.

This rearrangement joins TRBV10-3 to TRBJ2-3; 7 bases are shared with TRBD1. This CDR3 is built from 13 residues. The germline gives CDR1 ENHRY, CDR2 SYGVKD. Trimming cost V 10 bases and J 4 bases; bases outside gene matches: 8. The CDR3 region has the DNA TGTGCCAGCTCTGGGCAGGGGGCAGATACGCAGTATTTT. It is translated as CASSGQGADTQYF.

About this clone: Other DNA variants within this sample encode the same CDR3. The rearrangement uses TRBV6-1 and TRBJ2-7, with 7 bases aligning to TRBD1. Germline V gene lookup returns CDR1 MNHNS and CDR2 SASEGT. The CDR3 extends over 15 amino acids. Trimming cost V 1 base and J 3 bases; bases outside gene matches: 6. The CDR3 reads CASSEVGRGLYEQYF. The CDR3 DNA reads as TGTGCCAGCAGTGAAGTGGGAAGGGGGCTCTACGAGCAGTACTTC.

The rearrangement joins TRBV27 to TRBJ1-2, with unresolved D. V was trimmed by 4 bases and J by 0 bases, leaving 9 bases between them. The CDR3 is 14 residues long. Germline V CDR1 and CDR2: MNHEY, SMNVEV (reference sequence). CDR3 nucleotides: TGTGCCAGCAGTTCGGTCCGAGCTAACTATGGCTACACCTTC. Protein product: CASSSVRANYGYTF.

The V gene is TRBV29-1, the J gene TRBJ1-2, with D maybe TRBD1 (6 bases). The CDR3 runs to 15 residues. Germline V lookup: CDR1 SQVTM, CDR2 ANQGSEA. V lost 5 bases, J lost 4 bases, and 20 bases lay in between. The CDR3 sequence: CSVYDRRDNLYGYTF. As DNA, the CDR3 is TGCAGCGTTTATGATAGGAGGGACAACCTCTATGGCTACACCTTC.

The rearrangement links TRBV9 to TRBJ1-3; D unclear. Looked up from germline, CDR1 is SGDLS and CDR2 is YYNGEE. The CDR3 loop spans 15 amino acids. Between the trimmed V and J ends, which lost 2 bases and 1 base, there was a span of 10 bases. The CDR3 coding sequence is TGTGCCAGCAGCGTGTGGGGTGGGTCTGGAAACACCATATATTTT. Protein product: CASSVWGGSGNTIYF.

The chain's CDR3 is CASSPHPGQLNEQYF. In DNA, the CDR3 is TGCGCCAGCAGCCCACATCCGGGACAATTGAACGAGCAGTACTTC. The chain links TRBV5-1 to TRBJ2-7, with D tentatively TRBD1 (6 bases). This CDR3 has 15 residues. Per germline, CDR1 SGHRS and CDR2 YFSETQ. Trimming pared 4 bases from V and 5 bases from J, leaving 19 bases between.

The chain is built from TRBV28 and TRBJ1-1; D is possibly TRBD1 (5 bases). This CDR3 contains 14 residues. The germline V and J ends were trimmed by 9 bases and 0 bases, with 14 bases remaining between them. The germline V gene has CDR1 MDHEN and CDR2 SYDVKM. The CDR3 sequence is CASLEGTMNTEAFF. In DNA form, the CDR3 reads TGTGCCAGTCTAGAAGGGACCATGAACACTGAAGCTTTCTTT. Full variable domain (missing parts from reference TRBV28 and TRBJ1-1): DVKVTQSSRYLVKRTGEKVFLECVQDMDHENMFWYRQDPGLGLRLIYFSYDVKMKEKGDIPEGYSVSREKKERFSLILESASTNQTSMYLCASLEGTMNTEAFFGQGTRLTVV.

In nucleotides, the CDR3 is TGTGCCAGCTCACCATTGAGGAGGGGGCATTCCTACAATGAGCAGTTCTTC. It yields the protein CASSPLRRGHSYNEQFF. The chain employs TRBV18 and TRBJ2-1; possible D gene TRBD1, 7 bases. The CDR3 totals 17 residues. Germline assignment: CDR1 KGHSH and CDR2 LQKENI. The ends were cut back, 2 bases at V and 1 base at J, with 15 bases in the middle. Supplemented by reference TRBV18 and TRBJ2-1, the full variable domain reads NAGVMQNPRHLVRRRGQEARLRCSPMKGHSHVYWYRQLPEEGLKFMVYLQKENIIDESGMPKERFSAEFPKEGPSILRIQQVVRGDSAAYFCASSPLRRGHSYNEQFFGPGTRLTVL.

A single count supports this clone. The rearrangement uses TRBV28 and TRBJ2-1; 7 bases fit TRBD2. This CDR3 comprises 17 residues. The V gene's germline CDR1 is MDHEN and CDR2 SYDVKM. V was pared by 6 bases and J by 0 bases, with 11 bases of the junction left unmatched. CDR3 sequence: CASSLTQAGSSYNEQFF. Here the CDR3 DNA reads TGTGCCAGCAGCTTGACGCAAGCGGGGAGCTCCTACAATGAGCAGTTCTTC.

The count of this clone is one. The chain uses TRBV10-3 and TRBJ2-3, with D maybe TRBD1 (6 bases). Trimming left V 6 bases short and J 7 bases short, with 29 bases between. The germline gives CDR1 ENHRY, CDR2 SYGVKD. The CDR3 length is 18 residues. CDR3 residues: CAISEGGHGSPSVNTQYF. The CDR3 DNA reads as TGTGCCATCAGCGAAGGGGGACACGGGTCCCCCTCCGTGAATACGCAGTATTTT.

V gene TRBV20-1 combines with J gene TRBJ2-1; D call uncertain. V lost 6 bases, J lost 6 bases, and 9 bases lay in between. The germline gives CDR1 DFQATT, CDR2 SNEGSKA (reference sequence). This CDR3 comprises 11 residues. This CDR3 reads CSASVVNEQFF. DNA of the CDR3: TGCAGTGCCAGCGTGGTCAATGAGCAGTTCTTC.

V usage is TRBV9 and J usage is TRBJ1-5; D may be TRBD1 (5 bases). CDR3 size: 15 residues. The germline V gene has CDR1 SGDLS and CDR2 YYNGEE. V lost 0 bases, J lost 1 base, and 8 bases lay in between. CDR3: CASSVEGDSNQPQHF. The CDR3, as DNA: TGTGCCAGCAGCGTAGAAGGGGACAGCAATCAGCCCCAGCATTTT.

The V gene is TRBV6-5, the J gene TRBJ1-2; TRBD1 might be the D (5 bases). This CDR3 has 15 residues. Between the trimmed V and J ends, which lost 0 bases and 4 bases, there was a span of 12 bases. CDR1 and CDR2 (germline): MNHEY, SVGAGI. The CDR3 reads CASSYSRGSIYGYTF. CDR3 nucleotides: TGTGCCAGCAGTTACTCCCGGGGGAGTATCTATGGCTACACCTTC.

The rearrangement uses TRBV15 and TRBJ1-2, with D possibly TRBD1 on 6 matching bases. This CDR3 region has 16 residues. The V end was cut by 2 bases, the J end by 2 bases, with 15 bases between. Germline V gene sequence: CDR1 LNHNV, CDR2 YYDKDF (reference sequence). The CDR3 protein is CATSRTRLGGNYGYTF. CDR3 nucleotide sequence: TGTGCCACCAGCAGAACCCGACTAGGGGGGAACTATGGCTACACCTTC.

This chain connects TRBV6-5 to TRBJ2-1; 7 bases are shared with TRBD2. J lost 0 bases, V lost 7 bases, and 6 bases had no gene match. Germline CDR1 MNHEY, CDR2 SVGAGI. This CDR3 region has 15 residues. The CDR3 loop reads CASISGGSSYNEQFF. The CDR3, as DNA: TGTGCCAGCATTTCGGGCGGGAGCTCCTACAATGAGCAGTTCTTC.

As for this clone: This same CDR3 is encoded by further DNA sequences in the sample. The chain employs TRBV19 and TRBJ2-3; 9 bases match TRBD2. Losses at the gene ends were 6 bases for V and 6 bases for J; bases not matched to a gene: 4. The CDR3 consists of 13 residues. The germline V gene encodes CDR1 LNHDA and CDR2 SQIVND (reference sequence). The CDR3 coding sequence is TGTGCCAGTAGGCGGGAGGGCCGGGATACGCAGTATTTT. Translated, it gives CASRREGRDTQYF.

This sequence joins TRBV28 and TRBJ2-7; 9 bases are a match to TRBD1. The CDR3 has 15 residues. Trimming cost V 7 bases and J 3 bases; bases outside gene matches: 10. Looked up from germline, CDR1 is MDHEN and CDR2 is SYDVKM. CDR3 residues: CASTVRDRDSYEQYF. CDR3 nucleotide sequence: TGTGCCAGCACAGTCCGGGACAGGGACAGCTACGAGCAGTACTTC.

This chain links TRBV28 with TRBJ2-7; D might be TRBD2 (6 bases). The CDR3 contains 13 residues. Germline CDR1 and CDR2: MDHEN and SYDVKM. Trimming shortened V by 11 bases and J by 0 bases, and 14 bases separated the two germline ends. The CDR3 DNA follows: TGTGCCGGCCGCGGGGAAAGCTCCTACGAGCAGTACTTC. It yields the protein CAGRGESSYEQYF.

The chain links TRBV5-1 to TRBJ2-7, with D possibly being TRBD1 (7 bases). The germline gives CDR1 SGHRS, CDR2 YFSETQ. V was shortened by 0 bases and J by 2 bases, with 15 bases between the two germline ends. The CDR3 sequence is 16 residues long. The DNA for the CDR3 is TGCGCCAGCAGCTTGGACGACAGGGCGGGAACCTACGAGCAGTACTTC. The encoded protein is CASSLDDRAGTYEQYF.

The chain employs TRBV2 and TRBJ1-1; no definite D call. V was clipped by 7 bases and J by 0 bases, with 12 bases between them. The CDR3 covers 14 residues. Germline-derived CDR1 and CDR2 are SNHLY and FYNNEI. Here the CDR3 DNA reads TGTGCCAGCATTGAGGAACCCTTGAACACTGAAGCTTTCTTT. This gives the protein CASIEEPLNTEAFF.

The rearrangement joins TRBV29-1 to TRBJ1-1, with no clear D. The CDR3 is 11 residues long. The V and J ends lost 1 base and 6 bases respectively, with 6 bases between them. Germline V lookup: CDR1 SQVTM, CDR2 ANQGSEA. The CDR3 nucleotides read TGCAGCGTTGAAGTAATTTCTGAAGCTTTCTTT. Translated: CSVEVISEAFF.